The 29 T cell receptor beta chains listed next were all sequenced from one sample in a study of T cell repertoires in cytomegalovirus infection. A single record per CDR3 protein comes from TCRdb applying MiXCR to the reads. The data contain 600,000 to 700,000 distinct CDR3 sequences, around 35% of them singletons. No antigen is known for these receptors. The source material was cultured PBMCs, sampled from culture after CMV antigen stimulation. The receptors here all came from a human donor in good health (CMV status not recorded). Some clones in this sample may be carry-over from other donors' samples.

This clonotype was detected only a few times. The chain uses TRBV5-5 and TRBJ1-2, with a weak D call TRBD1 (5 bases). Trimming took off 6 bases at V and 2 bases at J, with 20 bases between the two ends. The CDR3 extends over 16 amino acids. Germline V gene lookup returns CDR1 SGHKS and CDR2 YYEKEE (reference sequence). The chain's CDR3 is CASNPYFSGTNYGYTF. The CDR3 nucleotides are TGTGCCAGCAACCCTTACTTCTCCGGGACCAACTATGGCTACACCTTC.

This clonotype was seen only a few times. The V and J genes are TRBV7-2 and TRBJ2-7, with unresolved D. The CDR3 loop spans 15 amino acids. In germline, CDR1 is SGHTA, CDR2 FQGNSA. Trimming cost V 6 bases and J 2 bases, with 17 bases left between them. The CDR3 DNA reads TGTGCCAGCAGTCACCGCGGCAGCTCTACCTACGAGCAGTACTTC. This translates into CASSHRGSSTYEQYF. Together with reference TRBV7-2 and TRBJ2-7, the CDR3 gives the full variable domain: GAGVSQSPSNKVTEKGKDVELRCDPISGHTALYWYRQSLGQGLEFLIYFQGNSAPDKSGLPSDRFSAERTGGSVSTLTIQRTQQEDSAVYLCASSHRGSSTYEQYFGPGTRLTVT.

The chain recombines TRBV20-1 with TRBJ1-1; D uncertain. Trimming pared 6 bases from V and 7 bases from J, leaving 24 bases between. Germline lookup yields CDR1 DFQATT and CDR2 SNEGSKA (reference sequence). The CDR3 runs to 15 residues. The DNA for the CDR3 is TGCAGTGCCCATGGCGGGCAGTTGGGCTTCGTTGAAGCTTTCTTT. This gives the protein CSAHGGQLGFVEAFF.

V usage is TRBV12-5 and J usage is TRBJ1-4; no reliable D call. This CDR3 is 13 amino acids long. Trimming removed 8 bases at V and 3 bases at J, with 10 bases between. Germline lookup yields CDR1 LGHNT and CDR2 FRNRAP. The CDR3, as DNA: TGTGCTAGTCCCGCTACGGCTAATGAAAAACTGTTTTTT. This sequence encodes CASPATANEKLFF.

Only a few counts were recorded for this clonotype. This chain connects TRBV6-1 to TRBJ2-7; D is uncertain. The CDR3 spans 16 residues. Trimming took 1 base from V and 1 from J, leaving 14 bases between them. Per germline, CDR1 MNHNS and CDR2 SASEGT. Here the CDR3 reads CASSEDDIYPSYEQYF. The DNA for the CDR3 is TGTGCCAGCAGTGAAGACGACATCTACCCTTCCTACGAGCAGTACTTC.

V gene TRBV7-6 combines with J gene TRBJ2-3, with D hard to call. Germline V CDR1 and CDR2: SGHVS, FNYEAQ. V lost 5 bases to trimming and J lost 3 bases, with 18 bases between them. CDR3 length: 16 residues. The CDR3 nucleotides read TGTGCCAGCAGCCAGGACGCTAGGTCCCGGACAGATACGCAGTATTTT. It yields the protein CASSQDARSRTDTQYF.

The CDR3 reads CASILRVRGELFF. The CDR3, as DNA: TGTGCCAGCATCCTTAGAGTCCGTGGGGAGCTGTTTTTT. The V gene is TRBV7-9, the J gene TRBJ2-2; D remains ambiguous. Trimming left V 7 bases short and J 8 bases short, with 14 bases between. The CDR3 spans 13 residues. Germline V gives CDR1 SEHNR, CDR2 FQNEAQ (reference sequence).

This chain connects TRBV6-1 to TRBJ1-5; D is unclear. Trimming cost V 6 bases and J 0 bases, with 12 bases left between them. The CDR3 spans 15 residues. Germline V gene data show CDR1 as MNHNS and CDR2 as SASEGT. The CDR3 here is CASRPRPNSNQPQHF. In DNA form, the CDR3 reads TGTGCCAGCAGACCACGACCCAATAGCAATCAGCCCCAGCATTTT.

This clonotype was observed a handful of times. This chain uses TRBV29-1 with TRBJ1-4; perhaps TRBD1 as D (5 bases). V shed 7 bases and J shed 7 bases, with 13 bases lying between them. Germline V lookup: CDR1 SQVTM, CDR2 ANQGSEA. The CDR3 has 12 amino acids. The chain's CDR3 is CSALTGGEKLFF. As DNA, the CDR3 is TGCAGCGCCCTCACCGGGGGTGAAAAACTGTTTTTT.

The chain links TRBV5-4 to TRBJ2-1; D remains ambiguous. The CDR3 extends over 15 amino acids. Trimming took 3 bases from V and 0 from J, leaving 10 bases between them. The germline V gene has CDR1 SGHNT and CDR2 YYREEE (reference sequence). CDR3 region: CASSSQSSSYNEQFF. In nucleotides, the CDR3 is TGTGCCAGCAGCTCTCAGAGTTCCTCCTACAATGAGCAGTTCTTC.

This rearrangement joins TRBV6-2 or TRBV6-3 to TRBJ2-3; D might be TRBD1 (5 bases). This CDR3 spans 15 amino acids. Per germline, CDR1 MNHEY and CDR2 SVGEGT. The V and J ends lost 10 bases and 0 bases respectively, with 17 bases between them. CDR3 protein: CATTSRTTSTDTQYF. The CDR3 DNA follows: TGTGCCACCACCTCGAGGACAACTAGCACAGATACGCAGTATTTT.

The chain employs TRBV15 and TRBJ2-3; 7 positions match TRBD1. The germline V gene has CDR1 LNHNV and CDR2 YYDKDF (reference sequence). This CDR3 has 18 amino acids. The ends lost 1 base at V and 7 bases at J; junction bases unmatched: 17. CDR3: CATSRGLVTGINQNTQYF. CDR3 nucleotides: TGTGCCACCAGCAGAGGGCTGGTGACAGGGATCAATCAAAATACGCAGTATTTT.

For this clonotype: Given a much more abundant clone one base away, this may be a read error. This chain uses TRBV7-8 with TRBJ2-5; D gene ambiguous. The CDR3 contains 14 residues. Germline loops: CDR1 SGHVS, CDR2 FQNEAQ. The V end lost 2 bases, the J end lost 5 bases, and 12 bases lay between the germline ends. The CDR3 DNA is TGTGCCAGCAGCTTACGTTGTGGTCTTGAGACCCAGTACTTC. Translated, it gives CASSLRCGLETQYF.

This chain joins TRBV15 and TRBJ1-5; 7 positions match TRBD1. J gave up 3 bases and V 1 base, and 18 bases lay outside the gene matches. Germline values: CDR1 LNHNV, CDR2 YYDKDF (reference sequence). The CDR3 spans 20 residues. CDR3 nucleotide sequence: TGTGCCACCAGCAGAGTCCTCTACTACCGGGACAGCAGAAACAATCAGCCCCAGCATTTT. Translated: CATSRVLYYRDSRNNQPQHF.

This clonotype has only one observation. CDR3 in DNA: TGTGCCAGCAGCTTAGATCTATGGGGGACTAGCGGGGACCAAGAGACCCAGTACTTC. Residues: CASSLDLWGTSGDQETQYF. The chain recombines TRBV11-2 with TRBJ2-5; 13 positions match TRBD2. The germline V gene has CDR1 SGHAT and CDR2 FQNNGV. The J segment lost 0 bases and the V segment lost 0 bases, leaving 7 bases of the junction unmatched. The CDR3 is made up of 19 amino acids.

This clonotype showed up just a few times. The rearrangement uses TRBV12-5 and TRBJ1-5; D is undetermined. CDR1 LGHNT and CDR2 FRNRAP come from the germline V gene. The CDR3 consists of 18 residues. V was trimmed by 4 bases and J by 0 bases, leaving 19 bases between them. The CDR3 nucleotides are TGTGCTAGTGGTTCGTCGGAACGAATCCTCTTTAGCAATCAGCCCCAGCATTTT. Translation: CASGSSERILFSNQPQHF.

This clonotype was observed a handful of times. This chain uses TRBV5-1 with TRBJ2-3; weak D call: TRBD2 (5 bases). This CDR3 has 16 amino acids. Germline-derived CDR1 and CDR2 are SGHRS and YFSETQ. The V end was cut by 0 bases, the J end by 4 bases, with 15 bases between. The CDR3 region is CASSLGGDPTADTQYF. The DNA of the CDR3 is TGCGCCAGCAGCTTGGGGGGAGACCCAACGGCAGATACGCAGTATTTT.

This clonotype occurred many times. The chain couples TRBV7-9 to TRBJ1-2; D perhaps matches TRBD1 (6 bases). CDR1 and CDR2 from the germline V gene are SEHNR and FQNEAQ (reference sequence). This CDR3 has 15 residues. V was pared by 4 bases and J by 3 bases, with 15 bases between. The CDR3 sequence: CASSYLGGEHYGYTF. CDR3 nucleotides: TGTGCCAGCAGCTACCTAGGGGGGGAGCACTATGGCTACACCTTC. The whole variable domain, remainder taken from reference TRBV7-9 and TRBJ1-2, is DTGVSQNPRHKITKRGQNVTFRCDPISEHNRLYWYRQTLGQGPEFLTYFQNEAQLEKSRLLSDRFSAERPKGSFSTLEIQRTEQGDSAMYLCASSYLGGEHYGYTFGSGTRLTVV.

There are many counts of this clonotype. The rearrangement joins TRBV12-3 or TRBV12-4 to TRBJ2-7; 12 positions match TRBD1. The junction had 7 bases not matched to a gene; V was cut back by 5 bases and J by 5 bases. This CDR3 contains 15 residues. CDR3 DNA sequence: TGTGCCAGCAGTCCAACCGGGACAGGGGGCCACGAGCAGTACTTC. The encoded protein is CASSPTGTGGHEQYF.

About this clonotype itself: This may be a read error: a much more frequent sequence differs by one nucleotide. The V and J genes are TRBV7-9 and TRBJ2-1, with 8 positions matching TRBD1. This CDR3 has 15 residues. With V trimmed by 6 bases and J by 5 bases, 9 bases remained unmatched. The germline V gene encodes CDR1 SEHNR and CDR2 FQNEAQ (reference sequence). CDR3 sequence reads: CASSLNQGANNEQFF. As DNA, the CDR3 is TGTGCCAGCAGTTTGAATCAGGGGGCCAACAATGAGCAGTTCTTC.

This clonotype showed up many times. The chain employs TRBV11-3 and TRBJ2-1; D uncertain. V was trimmed by 1 base and J by 9 bases, leaving 7 bases between them. This CDR3 is built from 12 residues. Germline loops: CDR1 SGHNT, CDR2 YENEEA. In DNA form, the CDR3 reads TGTGCCAGCAGCTTAGCGGCAGGTGAGCAGTTCTTC. This encodes CASSLAAGEQFF. Supplemented by reference TRBV11-3 and TRBJ2-1, the full variable domain reads EAGVVQSPRYKIIEKKQPVAFWCNPISGHNTLYWYLQNLGQGPELLIRYENEEAVDDSQLPKDRFSAERLKGVDSTLKIQPAELGDSAVYLCASSLAAGEQFFGPGTRLTVL.

This clonotype was picked up many times. This chain links TRBV7-8 with TRBJ1-1, with D uncertain. The germline V and J ends were trimmed by 4 bases and 5 bases, with 17 bases remaining between them. CDR3 size: 15 residues. Germline V gene data show CDR1 as SGHVS and CDR2 as FQNEAQ. The CDR3 sequence: CASSSSLGGRTEAFF. The CDR3 DNA follows: TGTGCCAGCAGCTCCTCCTTGGGAGGAAGAACTGAAGCTTTCTTT.

This clonotype has a handful of counts. The chain recombines TRBV11-2 with TRBJ2-1, with 12 bases matching TRBD2. Germline CDR1 reads SGHAT; CDR2 reads FQNNGV. There are 16 residues in the CDR3. Losses at the gene ends were 5 bases for V and 6 bases for J; bases not matched to a gene: 8. The chain's CDR3 is CASSLAGLAGTNEQFF. The CDR3 coding sequence is TGTGCCAGCAGCCTAGCGGGACTAGCGGGTACCAATGAGCAGTTCTTC.

This sequence joins TRBV5-4 and TRBJ1-2; perhaps TRBD1 as D (6 bases). Germline V lookup: CDR1 SGHNT, CDR2 YYREEE (reference sequence). CDR3 length: 15 amino acids. V was cut by 1 base and J by 8 bases, with 18 bases left in between. The CDR3 bases are TGTGCCAGCAGCTTGCAGGGGACGCCGGTCGACGGCTACACCTTC. It yields the protein CASSLQGTPVDGYTF.

The chain carries TRBV20-1 and TRBJ2-7; D is undetermined. Between the trimmed V and J ends, which lost 5 bases and 0 bases, there was a span of 14 bases. The CDR3 loop spans 14 amino acids. Germline assignment: CDR1 DFQATT and CDR2 SNEGSKA (reference sequence). DNA of the CDR3: TGCAGTGCTCCCATCCCTCCGGGCTCCTACGAGCAGTACTTC. Its translation is CSAPIPPGSYEQYF.

This chain uses TRBV2 with TRBJ2-7; D gene uncertain. Germline CDR1 and CDR2: SNHLY and FYNNEI. This CDR3 region has 15 residues. The V end lost 2 bases, the J end lost 0 bases, and 11 bases lay between the germline ends. CDR3 nucleotide sequence: TGTGCCAGCAGTGAAAGGTGGGAAAACTCCTACGAGCAGTACTTC. It specifies CASSERWENSYEQYF.

V gene TRBV7-4 combines with J gene TRBJ2-3, with D unresolved. Deletions cut 0 bases from V and 4 bases from J, with 14 bases between. This CDR3 is 16 amino acids long. CDR1 and CDR2 from the germline V gene are SGHVT and SQSDAQ. The chain's CDR3 is CASSLAIYTGADTQYF. The CDR3 DNA sequence: TGTGCCAGCAGCTTAGCGATATACACCGGCGCAGATACGCAGTATTTT.

This chain uses TRBV7-2 with TRBJ2-3; D may match TRBD1 or TRBD2 (5 bases each). V shed 4 bases and J shed 0 bases, with 11 bases lying between them. This CDR3 has 15 amino acids. Germline CDR1 is SGHTA and CDR2 is FQGNSA. The CDR3 protein is CASSSQDLSTDTQYF. DNA for the CDR3: TGTGCCAGCAGCTCACAGGACTTAAGCACAGATACGCAGTATTTT.

This clonotype was detected only a few times. The J gene is TRBJ2-7, the V gene TRBV6-1; 10 bases match TRBD2. Per the germline V gene, CDR1 is MNHNS and CDR2 is SASEGT. The J segment lost 1 base and the V segment lost 8 bases, leaving 11 bases of the junction unmatched. The CDR3 length is 16 residues. Here the CDR3 reads CASGLAGVFLSYEQYF. The CDR3 nucleotides read TGTGCCAGCGGTCTAGCGGGAGTCTTCTTATCCTACGAGCAGTACTTC.